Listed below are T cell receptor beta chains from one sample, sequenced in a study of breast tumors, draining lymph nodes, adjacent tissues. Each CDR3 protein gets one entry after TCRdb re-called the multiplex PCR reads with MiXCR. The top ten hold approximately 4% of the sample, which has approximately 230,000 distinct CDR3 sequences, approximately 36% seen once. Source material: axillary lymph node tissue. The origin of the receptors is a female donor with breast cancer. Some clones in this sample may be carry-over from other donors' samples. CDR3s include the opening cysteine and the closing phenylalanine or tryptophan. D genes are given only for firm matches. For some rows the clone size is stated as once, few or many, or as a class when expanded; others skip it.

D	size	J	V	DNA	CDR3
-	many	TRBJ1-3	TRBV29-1	TGCAGCGTCTCAGGGATTTCTAGCTCTGGAAACACCATATATTTT	CSVSGISSSGNTIYF
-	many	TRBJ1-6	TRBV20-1	TGCAGTGCTCCGGGGGGGATTGGTAATTCACCCCTCCACTTT	CSAPGGIGNSPLHF
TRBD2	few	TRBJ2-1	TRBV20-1	TGCAGTGCTAGAGATCTACACTTAGCGGGGGTGATTAATGAGCAGTTCTTC	CSARDLHLAGVINEQFF
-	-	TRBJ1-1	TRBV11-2	TGTGCCAGCAGCCTACAGGGCACGACTGAAGCTTTCTTT	CASSLQGTTEAFF
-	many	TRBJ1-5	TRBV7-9	TGTGCCAGCAGCTTAGAAGAAGGGCCCCAGCATTTT	CASSLEEGPQHF
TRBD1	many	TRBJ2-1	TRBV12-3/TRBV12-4	TGTGCCAGCAGTACAGGGGGCATCGGGAATGAGCAGTTCTTC	CASSTGGIGNEQFF
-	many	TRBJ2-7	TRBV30	TGTGCCGACCTCTCCCGGCTTAGACCTTACGAGCAGTACTTC	CADLSRLRPYEQYF
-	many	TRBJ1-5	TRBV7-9	TGTGCCAGCAGCTTAGTCGGCAGGGGAAGGGATCAGCCCCAGCATTTT	CASSLVGRGRDQPQHF
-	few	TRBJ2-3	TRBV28	TGTGCCACCAGTCCCTCCCTGACGGGAGTCACAGATACGCAGTATTTT	CATSPSLTGVTDTQYF
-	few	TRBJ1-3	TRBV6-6	TGTGCCAGCTCCCTCCTTCGGGGGCGATCTGGAAACACCATATATTTT	CASSLLRGRSGNTIYF
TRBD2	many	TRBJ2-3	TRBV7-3	TGTGCCAGCAGCTATCTAGCGGGGGGGAACACAGATACGCAGTATTTT	CASSYLAGGNTDTQYF
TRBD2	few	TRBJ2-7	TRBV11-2	TGTGCCAGCAGCTTATTTGGGGGTGCGCTAGCGGGACGATACTCCTACGAGCAGTACTTC	CASSLFGGALAGRYSYEQYF
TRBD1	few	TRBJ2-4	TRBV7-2	TGTGCCAGCAGCTCAGGGCGGGACAGGGCAAACATTCAGTACTTC	CASSSGRDRANIQYF
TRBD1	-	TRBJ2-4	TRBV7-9	TGTGCCAGCAGCTTCCTAACGGGACAGGAAAACATTCAGTACTTC	CASSFLTGQENIQYF